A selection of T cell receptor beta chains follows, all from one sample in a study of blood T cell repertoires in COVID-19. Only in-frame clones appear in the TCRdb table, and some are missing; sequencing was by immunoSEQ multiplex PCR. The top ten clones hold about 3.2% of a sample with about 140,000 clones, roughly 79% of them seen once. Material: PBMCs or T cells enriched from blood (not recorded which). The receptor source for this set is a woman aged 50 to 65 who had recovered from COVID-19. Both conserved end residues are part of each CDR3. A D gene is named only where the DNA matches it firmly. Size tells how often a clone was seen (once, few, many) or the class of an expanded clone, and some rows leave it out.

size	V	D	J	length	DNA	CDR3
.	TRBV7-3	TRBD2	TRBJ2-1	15	TGTGCCAGCAGCGGTGGGACTAGCGAAAACAATGAGCAGTTCTTC	CASSGGTSENNEQFF
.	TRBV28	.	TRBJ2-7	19	TGTGCCAGCAGTCCCTACCTCATAAGGGCTGGGGCGGTTTCCTACGAGCAGTACTTC	CASSPYLIRAGAVSYEQYF
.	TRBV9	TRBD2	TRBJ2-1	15	TGTGCCAGCAGCCCCGCTAGCGGGTCCTACAATGAGCAGTTCTTC	CASSPASGSYNEQFF
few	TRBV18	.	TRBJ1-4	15	TGTGCCAGCTCGATTAGACAGAGCCCTCATGAAAAACTGTTTTTT	CASSIRQSPHEKLFF
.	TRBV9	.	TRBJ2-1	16	TGTGCCAGCAGCGTAGCGGGTAGCGGCTCCTACAATGAGCAGTTCTTC	CASSVAGSGSYNEQFF
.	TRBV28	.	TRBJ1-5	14	TGTGCCACCAGTCGTCTCAGTAGCAATCAGCCCCAGCATTTT	CATSRLSSNQPQHF
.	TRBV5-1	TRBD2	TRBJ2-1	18	TGCGCCAGCAGCTTGGGCAAAGCGGGACCGAGCTCCTACAATGAGCAGTTCTTC	CASSLGKAGPSSYNEQFF
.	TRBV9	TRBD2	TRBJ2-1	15	TGTGCCAGCAGCGTAGGTGGCGGGAGGGCCTATGAGCAGTTCTTC	CASSVGGGRAYEQFF
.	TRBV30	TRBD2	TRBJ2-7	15	TGTGCCTGGAGCCGGGAGGAGGGTCCCTCAAACGAGCAGTACTTC	CAWSREEGPSNEQYF
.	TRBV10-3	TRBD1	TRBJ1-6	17	TGTGCCATCAGTGAGACAGGGGGCGCATCCTCCTATTCACCCCTCCACTTT	CAISETGGASSYSPLHF
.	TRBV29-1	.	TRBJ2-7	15	TGCAGCGTTGACCTTACCCTAAGGGGAACCTACGAGCAGTACTTC	CSVDLTLRGTYEQYF
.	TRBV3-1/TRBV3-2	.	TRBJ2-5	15	TGTGCCAGCAGCTACTTTCGAGGGGGACAAGAGACCCAGTACTTC	CASSYFRGGQETQYF
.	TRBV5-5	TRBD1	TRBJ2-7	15	TGTGCCAGCAGCTTGTCGGGGACAGCGCCCTACGAGCAGTACTTC	CASSLSGTAPYEQYF
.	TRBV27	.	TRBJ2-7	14	TGTGCCAGCAGTTTAATCGACAGCTCCTACGAGCAGTACTTC	CASSLIDSSYEQYF
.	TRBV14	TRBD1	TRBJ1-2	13	TGTGCCAGCAGCCCCCGACAGGGAGGAGGCTACACCTTC	CASSPRQGGGYTF
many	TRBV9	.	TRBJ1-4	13	TGTGCCAGCAGTCCGACAGATAATGAAAAACTGTTTTTT	CASSPTDNEKLFF